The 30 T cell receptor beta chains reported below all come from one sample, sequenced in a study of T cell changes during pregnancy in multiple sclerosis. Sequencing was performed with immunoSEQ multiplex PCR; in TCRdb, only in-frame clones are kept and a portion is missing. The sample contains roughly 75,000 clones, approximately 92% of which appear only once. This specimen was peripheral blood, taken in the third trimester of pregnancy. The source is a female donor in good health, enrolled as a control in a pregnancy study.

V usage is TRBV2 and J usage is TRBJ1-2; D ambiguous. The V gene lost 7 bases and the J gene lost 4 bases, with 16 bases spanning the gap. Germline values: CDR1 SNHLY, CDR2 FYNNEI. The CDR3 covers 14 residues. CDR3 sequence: CASIASQVTYGYTF. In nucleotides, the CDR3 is TGTGCCAGCATTGCGAGCCAGGTAACCTATGGCTACACCTTC.

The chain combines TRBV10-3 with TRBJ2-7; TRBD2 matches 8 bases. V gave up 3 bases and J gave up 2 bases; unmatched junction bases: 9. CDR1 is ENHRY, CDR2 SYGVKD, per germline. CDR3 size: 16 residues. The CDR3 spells CAISDLRAGGPYEQYF. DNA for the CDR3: TGTGCCATCAGTGACCTCCGGGCGGGGGGACCCTACGAGCAGTACTTC.

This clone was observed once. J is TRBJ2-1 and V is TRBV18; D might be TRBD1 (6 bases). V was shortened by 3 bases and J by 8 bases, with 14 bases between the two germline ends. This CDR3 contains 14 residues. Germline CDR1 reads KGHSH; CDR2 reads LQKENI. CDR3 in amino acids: CASSPNAGVDEQFF. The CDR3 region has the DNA TGTGCCAGCTCACCGAATGCAGGGGTGGATGAGCAGTTCTTC.

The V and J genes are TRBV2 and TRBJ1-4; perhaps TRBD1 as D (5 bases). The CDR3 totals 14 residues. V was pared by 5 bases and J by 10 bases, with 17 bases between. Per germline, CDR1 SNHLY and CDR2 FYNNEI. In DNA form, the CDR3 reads TGTGCCAGCAGTCCGGGGGTCACGAGCGGAAAACTGTTTTTT. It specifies CASSPGVTSGKLFF.

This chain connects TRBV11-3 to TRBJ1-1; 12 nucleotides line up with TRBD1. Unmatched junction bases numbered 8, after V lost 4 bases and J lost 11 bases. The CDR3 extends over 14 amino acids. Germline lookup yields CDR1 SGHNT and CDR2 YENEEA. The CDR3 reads CASSSPGTGGSAFF. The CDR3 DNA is TGTGCCAGCAGCTCCCCTGGGACAGGGGGCAGTGCTTTCTTT.

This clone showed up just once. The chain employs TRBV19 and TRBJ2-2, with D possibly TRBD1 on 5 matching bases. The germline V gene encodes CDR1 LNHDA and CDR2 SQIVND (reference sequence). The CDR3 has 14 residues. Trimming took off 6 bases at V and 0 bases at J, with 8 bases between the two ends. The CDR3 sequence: CASSDRPNTGELFF. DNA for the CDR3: TGTGCCAGTAGCGACAGACCGAACACCGGGGAGCTGTTTTTT.

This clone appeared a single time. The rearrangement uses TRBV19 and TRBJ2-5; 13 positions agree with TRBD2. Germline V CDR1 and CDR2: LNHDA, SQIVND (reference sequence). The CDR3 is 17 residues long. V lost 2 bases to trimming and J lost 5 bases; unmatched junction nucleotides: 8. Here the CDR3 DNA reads TGTGCCAGTAGTATAACCCTACTAGCGGGAGGGGGGGAGACCCAGTACTTC. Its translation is CASSITLLAGGGETQYF.

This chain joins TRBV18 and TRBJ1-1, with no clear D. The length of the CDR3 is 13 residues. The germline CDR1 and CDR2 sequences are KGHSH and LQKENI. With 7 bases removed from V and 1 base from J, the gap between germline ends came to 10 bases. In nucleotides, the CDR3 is TGTGCCAGCTTCACCACTCGGAACACTGAAGCTTTCTTT. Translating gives CASFTTRNTEAFF. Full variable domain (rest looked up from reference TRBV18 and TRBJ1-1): NAGVMQNPRHLVRRRGQEARLRCSPMKGHSHVYWYRQLPEEGLKFMVYLQKENIIDESGMPKERFSAEFPKEGPSILRIQQVVRGDSAAYFCASFTTRNTEAFFGQGTRLTVV.

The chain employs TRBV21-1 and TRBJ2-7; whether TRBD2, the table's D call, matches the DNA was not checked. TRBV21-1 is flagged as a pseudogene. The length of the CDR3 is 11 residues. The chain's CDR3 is CASSNTYEQYF. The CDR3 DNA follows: TGTGCCAGCAGCAATACCTACGAGCAGTACTTC.

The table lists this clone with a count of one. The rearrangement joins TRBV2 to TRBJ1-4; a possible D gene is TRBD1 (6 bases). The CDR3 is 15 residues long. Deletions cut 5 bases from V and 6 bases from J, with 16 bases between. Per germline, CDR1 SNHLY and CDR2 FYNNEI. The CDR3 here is CASSLQGLMDEKLFF. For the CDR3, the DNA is TGTGCCAGCAGTTTACAGGGATTGATGGATGAAAAACTGTTTTTT. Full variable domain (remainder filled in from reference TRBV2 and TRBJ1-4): EPEVTQTPSHQVTQMGQEVILRCVPISNHLYFYWYRQILGQKVEFLVSFYNNEISEKSEIFDDQFSVERPDGSNFTLKIRSTKLEDSAMYFCASSLQGLMDEKLFFGSGTQLSVL.

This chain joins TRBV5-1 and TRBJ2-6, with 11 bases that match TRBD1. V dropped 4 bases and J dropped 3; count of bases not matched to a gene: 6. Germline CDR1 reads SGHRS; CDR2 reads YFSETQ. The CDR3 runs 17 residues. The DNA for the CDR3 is TGCGCCAGCAGCCTACCGGGACAGGGGGTTGGGGCCAACGTCCTGACTTTC. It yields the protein CASSLPGQGVGANVLTF. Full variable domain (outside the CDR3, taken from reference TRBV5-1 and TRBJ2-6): KAGVTQTPRYLIKTRGQQVTLSCSPISGHRSVSWYQQTPGQGLQFLFEYFSETQRNKGNFPGRFSGRQFSNSRSEMNVSTLELGDSALYLCASSLPGQGVGANVLTFGAGSRLTVL.

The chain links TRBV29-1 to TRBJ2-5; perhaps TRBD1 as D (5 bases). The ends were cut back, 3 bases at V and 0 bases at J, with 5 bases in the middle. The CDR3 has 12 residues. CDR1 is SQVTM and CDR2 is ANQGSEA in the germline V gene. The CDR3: CSVDRDQETQYF. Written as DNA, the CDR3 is TGCAGCGTTGACAGGGACCAAGAGACCCAGTACTTC.

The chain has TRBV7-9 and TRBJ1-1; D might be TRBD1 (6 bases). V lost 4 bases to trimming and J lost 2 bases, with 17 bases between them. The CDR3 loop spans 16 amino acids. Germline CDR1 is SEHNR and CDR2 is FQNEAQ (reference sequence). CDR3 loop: CASSSSDSPLNTEAFF. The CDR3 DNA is TGTGCCAGCAGCTCCTCGGACAGTCCTCTTAACACTGAAGCTTTCTTT.

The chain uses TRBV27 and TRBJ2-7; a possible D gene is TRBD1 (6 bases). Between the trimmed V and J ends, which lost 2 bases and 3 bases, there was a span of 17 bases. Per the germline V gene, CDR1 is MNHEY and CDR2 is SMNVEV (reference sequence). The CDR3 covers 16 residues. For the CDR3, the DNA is TGTGCCAGCAGTTTAACGGTGCGGACAGAAAGCTACGAGCAGTACTTC. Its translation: CASSLTVRTESYEQYF.

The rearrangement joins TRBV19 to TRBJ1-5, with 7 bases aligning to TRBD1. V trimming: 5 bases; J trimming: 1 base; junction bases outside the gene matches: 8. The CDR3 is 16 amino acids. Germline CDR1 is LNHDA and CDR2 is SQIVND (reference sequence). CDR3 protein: CASSLPTGPSNQPQHF. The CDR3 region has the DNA TGTGCCAGTAGTCTTCCGACAGGGCCAAGCAATCAGCCCCAGCATTTT.

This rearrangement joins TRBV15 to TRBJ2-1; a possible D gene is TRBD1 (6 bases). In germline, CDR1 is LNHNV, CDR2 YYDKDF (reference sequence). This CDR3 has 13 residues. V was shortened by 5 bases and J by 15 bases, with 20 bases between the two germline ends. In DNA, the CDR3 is TGTGCCACCAGCTACGACCTCCACAGGGCAGGGTTCTTC. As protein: CATSYDLHRAGFF.

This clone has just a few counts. CDR3 bases: TGCGCCAGCAGCCAAGAGGGGGGCTCTGGGGCCAACGTCCTGACTTTC. It encodes CASSQEGGSGANVLTF. The chain carries TRBV4-3 and TRBJ2-6, with a possible D match to TRBD2 (6 bases). The V gene lost 0 bases and the J gene lost 0 bases, with 6 bases spanning the gap. The CDR3 spans 16 residues. Per germline, CDR1 LGHNA and CDR2 YSLEER.

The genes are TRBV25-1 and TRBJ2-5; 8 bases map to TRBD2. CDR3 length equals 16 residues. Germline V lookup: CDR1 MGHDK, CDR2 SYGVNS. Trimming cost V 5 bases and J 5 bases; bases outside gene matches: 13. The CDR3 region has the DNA TGTGCCAGCAGTACCCCTCCCACTAGCGGTCATGAGACCCAGTACTTC. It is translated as CASSTPPTSGHETQYF.

CDR3 DNA: TGTGCCAGCAGCGTAGGCGGGAACACCGGGGAGCTGTTTTTT. Protein sequence: CASSVGGNTGELFF. The chain is built from TRBV9 and TRBJ2-2; D is undetermined. The ends were cut back, 0 bases at V and 1 base at J, with 4 bases in the middle. The CDR3 runs 14 residues. Germline CDR1 and CDR2: SGDLS and YYNGEE.

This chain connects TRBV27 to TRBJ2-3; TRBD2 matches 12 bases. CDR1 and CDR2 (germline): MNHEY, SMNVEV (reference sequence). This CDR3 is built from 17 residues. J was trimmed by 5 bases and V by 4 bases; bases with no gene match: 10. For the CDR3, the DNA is TGTGCCAGCAGTTCCCCCCTGACTAGCGGGAGAAGAGATACGCAGTATTTT. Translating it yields CASSSPLTSGRRDTQYF.

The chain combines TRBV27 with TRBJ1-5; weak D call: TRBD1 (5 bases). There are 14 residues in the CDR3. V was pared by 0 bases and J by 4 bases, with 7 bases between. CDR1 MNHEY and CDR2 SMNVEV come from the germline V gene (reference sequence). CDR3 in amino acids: CASSLSRGNQPQHF. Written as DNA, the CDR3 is TGTGCCAGCAGTTTATCCCGGGGGAATCAGCCCCAGCATTTT.

In nucleotides, the CDR3 is TGTGCCAGCAGCTTTGAGGTTATTAACTATGGCTACACCTTC. This gives the protein CASSFEVINYGYTF. This rearrangement joins TRBV5-5 to TRBJ1-2, with D hard to call. This CDR3 is 14 amino acids long. The V gene lost 2 bases and the J gene lost 1 base, with 9 bases spanning the gap. Per the germline V gene, CDR1 is SGHKS and CDR2 is YYEKEE (reference sequence).

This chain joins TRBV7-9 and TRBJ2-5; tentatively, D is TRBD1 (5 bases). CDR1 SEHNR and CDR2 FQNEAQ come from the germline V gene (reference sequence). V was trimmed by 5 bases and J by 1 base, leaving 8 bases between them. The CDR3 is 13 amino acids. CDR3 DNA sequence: TGTGCCAGCAGCCTACAGGTCCAAGAGACCCAGTACTTC. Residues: CASSLQVQETQYF.

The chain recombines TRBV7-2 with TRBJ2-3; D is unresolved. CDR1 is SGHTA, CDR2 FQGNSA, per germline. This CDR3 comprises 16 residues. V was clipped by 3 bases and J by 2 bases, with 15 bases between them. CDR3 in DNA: TGTGCCAGCAGCTTCACGGGTACCGGATTCACAGATACGCAGTATTTT. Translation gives CASSFTGTGFTDTQYF. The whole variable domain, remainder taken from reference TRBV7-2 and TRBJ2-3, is GAGVSQSPSNKVTEKGKDVELRCDPISGHTALYWYRQSLGQGLEFLIYFQGNSAPDKSGLPSDRFSAERTGGSVSTLTIQRTQQEDSAVYLCASSFTGTGFTDTQYFGPGTRLTVL.

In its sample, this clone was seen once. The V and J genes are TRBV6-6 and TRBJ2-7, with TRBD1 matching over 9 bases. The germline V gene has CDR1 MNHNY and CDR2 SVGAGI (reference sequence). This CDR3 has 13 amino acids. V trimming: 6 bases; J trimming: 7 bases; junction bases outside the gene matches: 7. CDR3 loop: CASRRDRDREQYF. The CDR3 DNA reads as TGTGCCAGCAGGCGGGACAGGGATAGAGAGCAGTACTTC.

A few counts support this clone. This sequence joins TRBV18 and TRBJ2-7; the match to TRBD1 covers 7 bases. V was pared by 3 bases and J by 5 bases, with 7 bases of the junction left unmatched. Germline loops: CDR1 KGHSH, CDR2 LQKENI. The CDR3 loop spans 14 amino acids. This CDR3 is CASSPYQGVDEQYF. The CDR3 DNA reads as TGTGCCAGCTCACCTTACCAGGGGGTAGACGAGCAGTACTTC.

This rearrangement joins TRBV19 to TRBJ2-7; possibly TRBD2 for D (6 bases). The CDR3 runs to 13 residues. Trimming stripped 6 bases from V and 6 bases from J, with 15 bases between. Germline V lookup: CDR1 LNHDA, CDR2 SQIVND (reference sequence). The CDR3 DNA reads TGTGCCAGTAGCCAACAAGCGCGGGGCGAGCAGTACTTC. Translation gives CASSQQARGEQYF.

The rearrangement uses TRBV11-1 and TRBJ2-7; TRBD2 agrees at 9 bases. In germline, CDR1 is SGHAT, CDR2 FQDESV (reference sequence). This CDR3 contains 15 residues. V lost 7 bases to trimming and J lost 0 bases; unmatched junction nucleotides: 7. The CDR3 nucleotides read TGTGCCAGCACCCAACTAGCGGGTTTCTCCTACGAGCAGTACTTC. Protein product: CASTQLAGFSYEQYF.

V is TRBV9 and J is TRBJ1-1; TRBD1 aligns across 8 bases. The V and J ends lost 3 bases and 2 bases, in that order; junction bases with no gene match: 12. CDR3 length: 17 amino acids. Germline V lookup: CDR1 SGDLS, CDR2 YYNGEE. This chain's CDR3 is CASSGASQGALNTEAFF. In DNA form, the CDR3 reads TGTGCCAGCAGCGGAGCGAGCCAGGGGGCACTAAACACTGAAGCTTTCTTT. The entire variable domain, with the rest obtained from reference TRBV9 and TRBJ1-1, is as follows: DSGVTQTPKHLITATGQRVTLRCSPRSGDLSVYWYQQSLDQGLQFLIQYYNGEERAKGNILERFSAQQFPDLHSELNLSSLELGDSALYFCASSGASQGALNTEAFFGQGTRLTVV.

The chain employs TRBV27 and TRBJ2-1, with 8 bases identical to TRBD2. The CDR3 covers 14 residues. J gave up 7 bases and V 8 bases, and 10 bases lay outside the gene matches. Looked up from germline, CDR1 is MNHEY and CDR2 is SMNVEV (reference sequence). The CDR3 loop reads CASFSGSKVNEQFF. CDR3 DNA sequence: TGTGCCAGCTTCAGCGGGAGTAAGGTGAATGAGCAGTTCTTC.